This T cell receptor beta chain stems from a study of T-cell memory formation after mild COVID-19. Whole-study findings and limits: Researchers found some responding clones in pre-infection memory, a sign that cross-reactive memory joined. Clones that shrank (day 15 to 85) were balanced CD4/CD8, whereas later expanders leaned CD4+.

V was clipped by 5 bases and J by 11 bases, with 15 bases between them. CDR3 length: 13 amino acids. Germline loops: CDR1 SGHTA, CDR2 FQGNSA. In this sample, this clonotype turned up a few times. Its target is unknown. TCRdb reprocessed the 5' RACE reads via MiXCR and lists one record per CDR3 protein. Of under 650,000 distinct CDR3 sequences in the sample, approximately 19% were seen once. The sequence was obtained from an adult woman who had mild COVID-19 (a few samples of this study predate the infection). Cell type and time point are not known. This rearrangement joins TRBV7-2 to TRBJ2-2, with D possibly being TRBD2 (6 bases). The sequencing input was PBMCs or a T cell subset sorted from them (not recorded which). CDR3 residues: CASSHRGLLELFF. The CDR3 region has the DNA TGTGCCAGCAGCCATCGGGGGTTGCTCGAGCTGTTTTTT.